The next 18 T cell receptor beta chains were all read from a single sample in a study of control samples from healthy donors and cancer patients. Libraries were prepared by immunoSEQ multiplex PCR; TCRdb keeps only in-frame clonotypes and omits some of them. This sample carries roughly 120,000 clones, 91% of them seen once, and the ten largest clones take 7.8%. Sequencing input: blood. All receptors derive from a woman in her late teens or twenties in good health.

Comment on this clone: At one end the junction does not follow the germline gene, possibly because of a read error. The chain uses TRBV2 and TRBJ2-5, with D unresolved. The V gene's germline CDR1 is SNHLY and CDR2 FYNNEI. The CDR3 covers 13 residues. In DNA, the CDR3 is TGTGCCACCAGTGAAAACAGTTACGAGACCCAGTACTTC. Encoded protein: CATSENSYETQYF.

The V gene is TRBV11-2, the J gene TRBJ1-3; D perhaps matches TRBD1 (5 bases). CDR3 length equals 16 residues. Germline-derived CDR1 and CDR2 are SGHAT and FQNNGV. The ends were cut back, 0 bases at V and 0 bases at J, with 9 bases in the middle. CDR3: CASSLEDIDSGNTIYF. CDR3 sequence (DNA): TGTGCCAGCAGCTTAGAGGACATCGACTCTGGAAACACCATATATTTT. The complete variable domain, with remaining parts taken from reference TRBV11-2 and TRBJ1-3, reads EAGVAQSPRYKIIEKRQSVAFWCNPISGHATLYWYQQILGQGPKLLIQFQNNGVVDDSQLPKDRFSAERLKGVDSTLKIQPAKLEDSAVYLCASSLEDIDSGNTIYFGEGSWLTVV.

This clone was seen a single time. This chain joins TRBV5-1 and TRBJ2-3; D call uncertain. The CDR3 runs to 16 residues. V was cut by 0 bases and J by 6 bases, with 17 bases left in between. Germline CDR1 and CDR2: SGHRS and YFSETQ. CDR3 amino acids: CASSLGQTYDQDTQYF. In DNA, the CDR3 is TGCGCCAGCAGCTTGGGGCAGACGTACGACCAGGATACGCAGTATTTT.

The V call is TRBV29-1, the J call TRBJ2-1, with D perhaps assigned TRBD1 or TRBD2 (6 bases each). Looked up from germline, CDR1 is SQVTM and CDR2 is ANQGSEA. This CDR3 has 12 residues. Trimming took 7 bases from V and 10 from J, leaving 17 bases between them. In DNA form, the CDR3 reads TGCAGCGGGACAGTGGGAGGACGCGAGCAGTTCTTC. The encoded protein is CSGTVGGREQFF.

The gene calls are TRBV3-1 (or the pseudogene TRBV3-2) and TRBJ2-3; 14 bases map to TRBD2. Germline values: CDR1 LGHDT, CDR2 YNNKEL (reference sequence). Losses at the gene ends were 4 bases for V and 4 bases for J; bases not matched to a gene: 10. This CDR3 has 18 amino acids. The CDR3 reads CASSRLGTSGSIADTQYF. The CDR3 coding sequence is TGTGCCAGCAGCCGGTTAGGGACTAGCGGGAGTATTGCAGATACGCAGTATTTT.

The chain is built from TRBV7-2 and TRBJ2-7; D may correspond to TRBD1 or TRBD2 (5 bases each). Germline lookup yields CDR1 SGHTA and CDR2 FQGNSA. V was pared by 6 bases and J by 6 bases, with 21 bases between. The CDR3 has 15 residues. The CDR3 protein is CASSRPGPSTSEQYF. In DNA form, the CDR3 reads TGTGCCAGCAGTCGACCGGGACCCTCTACTTCCGAGCAGTACTTC.

V gene TRBV7-2 combines with J gene TRBJ1-5; maybe TRBD1 (5 bases). The CDR3 is made up of 15 amino acids. The germline gives CDR1 SGHTA, CDR2 FQGNSA. V lost 1 base and J 9 bases, leaving 16 bases between the germline ends. CDR3 protein: CASSLGVGTPGPQHF. The CDR3 coding sequence is TGTGCCAGCAGCTTAGGGGTCGGGACCCCGGGGCCCCAGCATTTT.

This chain connects TRBV6-1 to TRBJ1-4; 7 nucleotides match TRBD1. Trimming removed 1 base from V and 7 bases from J; junction bases left unmatched: 6. The germline gives CDR1 MNHNS, CDR2 SASEGT. CDR3 size: 15 residues. CDR3: CASSEDQGVGEKLFF. The CDR3 bases are TGTGCCAGCAGTGAAGATCAGGGGGTGGGTGAAAAACTGTTTTTT.

This sequence joins TRBV19 and TRBJ1-1; D unresolved. Trimming left V 7 bases short and J 3 bases short, with 12 bases between. The CDR3 consists of 13 residues. CDR1 and CDR2 from the germline V gene are LNHDA and SQIVND (reference sequence). This chain's CDR3 is CASIKEGYTEAFF. The CDR3 coding sequence is TGTGCCAGTATTAAGGAAGGGTACACTGAAGCTTTCTTT.

The rearrangement joins TRBV30 to TRBJ2-3; D is undetermined. V lost 4 bases and J lost 2, with 7 bases in between. The germline V gene encodes CDR1 GTSNPN and CDR2 SVGIG (reference sequence). The CDR3 is 12 residues long. CDR3 sequence (DNA): TGTGCCTGGATGGCCTTCACAGATACGCAGTATTTT. Translated: CAWMAFTDTQYF.

The chain carries TRBV15 and TRBJ2-5; D is unresolved. Trimming pared 3 bases from V and 5 bases from J, leaving 13 bases between. CDR3 length equals 14 residues. The V gene's germline CDR1 is LNHNV and CDR2 YYDKDF (reference sequence). The CDR3, as DNA: TGTGCCACCAGCAGGTCCTCTCGTGGCGAGACCCAGTACTTC. Its protein product is CATSRSSRGETQYF.

The gene calls are TRBV7-2 and TRBJ2-1; 11 nucleotides align to TRBD2. Germline V gene sequence: CDR1 SGHTA, CDR2 FQGNSA. J lost 0 bases, V lost 4 bases, and 5 bases had no gene match. This CDR3 has 17 amino acids. CDR3 coding DNA: TGTGCCAGCAGCTCAAGACTAGCGGGGAGCTCCTACAATGAGCAGTTCTTC. Translated: CASSSRLAGSSYNEQFF.

This chain uses TRBV4-1 with TRBJ2-4; tentative D call: TRBD1 (6 bases). CDR3 length equals 16 residues. V shed 0 bases and J shed 1 base, with 10 bases lying between them. From germline, CDR1 is MGHRA and CDR2 YSYEKL. The CDR3 DNA follows: TGCGCCAGCAGCCAAGAAAGGGGGACGGCCAAAAACATTCAGTACTTC. Protein sequence: CASSQERGTAKNIQYF.

The chain recombines TRBV7-3 with TRBJ2-3; D gene ambiguous. V was shortened by 2 bases and J by 5 bases, with 8 bases between the two germline ends. The CDR3 spans 13 residues. Germline loops: CDR1 SGHTA, CDR2 FQGTGA. The CDR3 reads CASSLSRGDTQYF. DNA for the CDR3: TGTGCCAGCAGCTTATCTAGAGGAGATACGCAGTATTTT.

The CDR3 coding sequence is TGTGCCAGCAGTTTCGCGGGTATTGGAAACACCATATATTTT. Translation gives CASSFAGIGNTIYF. The rearrangement joins TRBV28 to TRBJ1-3; D is undetermined. The CDR3 is made up of 14 amino acids. V lost 3 bases and J lost 3, with 9 bases in between. Germline V gives CDR1 MDHEN, CDR2 SYDVKM.

This clone was detected once. The rearrangement joins TRBV28 to TRBJ1-1; D is perhaps TRBD1 (5 bases). The V gene's germline CDR1 is MDHEN and CDR2 SYDVKM. Deletions cut 2 bases from V and 1 base from J, with 11 bases between. CDR3 size: 15 residues. CDR3 amino acids: CASSLPGHRNTEAFF. In DNA, the CDR3 is TGTGCCAGCAGTTTACCCGGACATAGGAACACTGAAGCTTTCTTT.

V is TRBV29-1 and J is TRBJ1-3; perhaps TRBD1 as D (5 bases). The CDR3 has 15 residues. V was pared by 5 bases and J by 0 bases, with 14 bases between. The V gene's germline CDR1 is SQVTM and CDR2 ANQGSEA. DNA of the CDR3: TGCAGCGTTCGGGCTGGGGCAAACTCTGGAAACACCATATATTTT. This encodes CSVRAGANSGNTIYF.

This clone was observed a single time. J is TRBJ2-6 and V is TRBV7-6, with 8 bases aligning to TRBD1. The junction had 11 bases not matched to a gene; V was cut back by 4 bases and J by 3 bases. The CDR3 contains 18 residues. CDR1 is SGHVS and CDR2 is FNYEAQ in the germline V gene. The DNA for the CDR3 is TGTGCCAGCAGCTCCTGGACAGGGCGCAGGAGTGGGGCCAACGTCCTGACTTTC. It specifies CASSSWTGRRSGANVLTF.